These 2 T cell receptor beta chains originate from one sample sequenced in a study of post-analysis software for immune sequencing data (dated by TCRdb to between 2014 and 2016). Results the study describes overall, beyond this receptor: Roughly 5 TRBV segments, including TRBV5-6, TRBV5-1 and TRBV20-1, were significantly more frequent in patients than controls.

For these TCRs, the target antigens are not known. Receptors were amplified or captured by PCR. The data were produced on an Illumina HiSeq 2500. To reduce PCR and sequencing biases, unique molecular identifiers were built into the TCR beta cDNA libraries. Starting from the raw public reads, TCRdb applied fastp trimming at Q25, assembled clones with MiXCR and retained in-frame beta chains. Every distinct CDR3 protein forms one entry, paired with its most common genes and DNA. In all, the sample holds approximately 570,000 distinct CDR3 sequences, and roughly 47% of those were seen once. The top ten hold around 1.7% of the sample. Sequenced material: blood. These receptors all come from a girl under 18 with multiple sclerosis.

This chain's CDR3 is CASSSYGTYGYTF. In DNA, the CDR3 is TGTGCCAGCAGCTCGTACGGGACCTATGGCTACACCTTC. V gene TRBV7-9 combines with J gene TRBJ1-2; maybe TRBD1 (5 bases). V lost 4 bases to trimming and J lost 4 bases, with 10 bases between them. Germline V gene lookup returns CDR1 SEHNR and CDR2 FQNEAQ (reference sequence). This CDR3 has 13 amino acids.

The V call is TRBV30, the J call TRBJ1-5, with a tentative D call TRBD1 (5 bases). V lost 1 base, J lost 6 bases, and 10 bases lay in between. Germline CDR1 reads GTSNPN; CDR2 reads SVGIG (reference sequence). This CDR3 contains 13 residues. The CDR3 DNA follows: TGTGCCTGGAGTGGGGGCGAGGTTCAGCCCCAGCATTTT. This encodes CAWSGGEVQPQHF.